This T cell receptor beta chain is drawn from a study of PD-1 blockade in classical Hodgkin lymphoma. Study summary: On a schedule of every 2 weeks, patients received nivolumab 3 mg/kg intravenously. Study-level results: Those patients who began receiving nivolumab less than 1 year after ASCT had lower diversity, and they were excluded. Patients newly diagnosed and complete responders had comparable baseline diversity.

Time point: cycle 4 day 1 (C4D1), after 5 to 7 weeks of nivolumab. Each patient relapsed following autologous stem cell transplantation, and prior brentuximab vedotin exposure differed. Germline V gives CDR1 SGHDN, CDR2 FVKESK. V lost 1 base to trimming and J lost 8 bases, with 5 bases between them. This CDR3 spans 11 amino acids. Only in-frame clones appear in the TCRdb table, and some are missing; sequencing was by immunoSEQ multiplex PCR. The data show 99,000 or so clones, approximately 89% seen once. This clone came up once. What it binds is not known. The chain carries TRBV14 and TRBJ1-1; D unresolved. This specimen was peripheral blood mononuclear cells (PBMCs), taken before the fourth cycle of nivolumab. This receptor was obtained from a human donor with classical Hodgkin lymphoma. The CDR3 loop reads CASSQVGEAFF. CDR3 sequence (DNA): TGTGCCAGCAGCCAAGTAGGAGAAGCTTTCTTT.